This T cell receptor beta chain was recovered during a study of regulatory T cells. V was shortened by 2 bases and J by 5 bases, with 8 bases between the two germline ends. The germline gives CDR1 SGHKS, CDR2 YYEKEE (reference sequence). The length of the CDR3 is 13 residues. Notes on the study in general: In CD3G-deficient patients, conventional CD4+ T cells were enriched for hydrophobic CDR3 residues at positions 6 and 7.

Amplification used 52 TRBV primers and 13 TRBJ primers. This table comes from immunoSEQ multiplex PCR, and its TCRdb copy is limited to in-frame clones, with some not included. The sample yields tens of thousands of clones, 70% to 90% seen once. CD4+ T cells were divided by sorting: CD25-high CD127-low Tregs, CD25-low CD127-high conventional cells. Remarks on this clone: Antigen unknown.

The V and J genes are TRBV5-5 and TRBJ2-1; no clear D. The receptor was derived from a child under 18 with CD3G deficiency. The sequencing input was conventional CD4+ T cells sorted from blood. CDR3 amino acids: CASSLSWNNEQFF. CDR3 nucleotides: TGTGCCAGCAGCTTAAGCTGGAACAATGAGCAGTTCTTC.